Listed here is a single T cell receptor beta chain. Its specificity is not known. The assay was immunoSEQ multiplex PCR, and TCRdb's table has in-frame clones only and misses some. The sample shows 120,000 or so clones, 90% to 95% of them seen only once. The thymus tissue came from resections taken during corrective heart surgery. V dropped 0 bases and J dropped 6 bases, with 3 bases sitting between them. The CDR3 runs to 13 residues. Germline-derived CDR1 and CDR2 are SGHNT and YENEEA. The source of the sample is a study of human thymus T cells. Study-level points and caveats: In thymic and blood repertoires alike, V and J usage looked biased. Thymic repertoires overlap heavily among unrelated individuals, related research has reported.

V is TRBV11-3 and J is TRBJ1-6; D not resolved. The sequence came from a boy under two years old with a congenital heart defect but otherwise immunologically healthy. Sample: thymus tissue. The CDR3 nucleotides are TGTGCCAGCAGCTTAGATCCTAATTCACCCCTCCACTTT. Its protein is CASSLDPNSPLHF.